The TCR beta chain under discussion was sequenced for a study of T cell changes during pregnancy in multiple sclerosis (dated by TCRdb to about 2019). A note on the overall study: The study looked at changes in the T cell repertoire across pregnancy in women with multiple sclerosis.

As regards this clone: The clone's antigen remains unknown. The sample holds no much larger clone one base away, and base qualities are not on file.

The method behind the library was the immunoSEQ multiplex PCR assay. In its TCRdb copy, this immuneACCESS table keeps in-frame sequences only and misses some clones. Where compared with another copy, unresolved V genes explain less than half of these, and the others have no known cause. A total of tens of thousands of clones appear in this sample, approximately 90% of them only once. The ten largest make up 0.43% of the sample. CDR1 is given as SEHNR and CDR2 as FQNEAQ, both from the germline V gene (reference sequence). V is pared back by 0 bases and J by 4 bases, with 10 bases lying between the germline termini. Taken from cysteine to phenylalanine, the CDR3 has 15 residues. Only CDR3 DNA is held: 45 bases, read in frame from base 1.

The sequencing here drew on CD4+ T cells from peripheral blood mononuclear cells, taken before pregnancy. The receptor's source is a female donor with multiple sclerosis, enrolled in a pregnancy study. The sequence links TRBV7-9 to TRBJ1-5; the D gene remains uncertain. Read as DNA, the sequence is TGTGCCAGCAGCTTAGCATCGGCGGGGAATCAGCCCCAGCATTTT. Translated, this is CASSLASAGNQPQHF.